These 5 T cell receptor beta chains originate from one sample sequenced in a study of beta chain features in type 1 diabetes. cDNA synthesis used the whole RNA isolate, giving expressed TCRB sequences. TCRdb's copy holds only in-frame clones and misses some; the assay was immunoSEQ multiplex PCR. The profile shows under 400,000 clones, 10% to 15% of them singletons. The sequencing input was naive CD4+ T cells from blood. These receptors were obtained from a man between 18 and 35 years old in good health.

V is TRBV28 and J is TRBJ1-2, with 7 bases aligning to TRBD1. The CDR3 sequence is 17 residues long. Germline V lookup: CDR1 MDHEN, CDR2 SYDVKM. V trimming: 2 bases; J trimming: 1 base; junction bases outside the gene matches: 10. The chain's CDR3 is CASSLPRTGRVNYGYTF. The CDR3 DNA is TGTGCCAGCAGTTTACCCCGGACAGGCAGGGTTAACTATGGCTACACCTTC.

The chain carries TRBV18 and TRBJ2-7; 12 bases map to TRBD1. J lost 7 bases, V lost 1 base, and 11 bases had no gene match. The CDR3 is 17 amino acids. Germline V gene lookup returns CDR1 KGHSH and CDR2 LQKENI. CDR3 loop: CASSPRSSGQGAWEQYF. CDR3 in DNA: TGTGCCAGCTCACCACGGTCATCGGGACAGGGGGCTTGGGAGCAGTACTTC.

V and J are TRBV7-3 and TRBJ2-1; 13 bases are shared with TRBD2. V shed 5 bases, J shed 4 bases, and the junction held 2 bases outside the gene matches. The CDR3 has 15 residues. Germline CDR1 SGHTA, CDR2 FQGTGA. The CDR3 DNA reads as TGTGCCAGCAGCCCGACTAGCGGGAGGTACAATGAGCAGTTCTTC. This translates into CASSPTSGRYNEQFF.

The CDR3 DNA is TGTGCCAGCAGCCCCTCTCGCGGGGGGCCGGGAGATACGCAGTATTTT. The encoded protein is CASSPSRGGPGDTQYF. The chain joins TRBV7-7 to TRBJ2-3; 8 bases align to TRBD2. Per the germline V gene, CDR1 is SSHAT and CDR2 is FNYEAQ (reference sequence). The CDR3 is 16 residues long. J lost 5 bases, V lost 5 bases, and 12 bases had no gene match.

The V gene is TRBV7-9, the J gene TRBJ1-1, with 10 bases fitting TRBD1. From germline, CDR1 is SEHNR and CDR2 FQNEAQ (reference sequence). The CDR3 sequence is 15 residues long. V trimming: 5 bases; J trimming: 3 bases; junction bases outside the gene matches: 6. The CDR3 reads CASSERQGAYTEAFF. The CDR3 nucleotides read TGTGCCAGCAGCGAACGACAGGGGGCCTACACTGAAGCTTTCTTT.